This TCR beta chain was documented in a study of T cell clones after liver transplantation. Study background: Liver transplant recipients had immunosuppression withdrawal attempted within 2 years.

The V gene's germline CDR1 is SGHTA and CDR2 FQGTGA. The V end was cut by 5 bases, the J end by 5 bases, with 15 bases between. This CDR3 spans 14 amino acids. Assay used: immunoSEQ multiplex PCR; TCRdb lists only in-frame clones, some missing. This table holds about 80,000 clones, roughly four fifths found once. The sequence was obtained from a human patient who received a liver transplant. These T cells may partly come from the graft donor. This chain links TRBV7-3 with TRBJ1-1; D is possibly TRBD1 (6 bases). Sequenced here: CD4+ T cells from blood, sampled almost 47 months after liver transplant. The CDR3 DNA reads TGTGCCAGCAGCGCCTTACAGGGAAGGACTGAAGCTTTCTTT. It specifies CASSALQGRTEAFF.